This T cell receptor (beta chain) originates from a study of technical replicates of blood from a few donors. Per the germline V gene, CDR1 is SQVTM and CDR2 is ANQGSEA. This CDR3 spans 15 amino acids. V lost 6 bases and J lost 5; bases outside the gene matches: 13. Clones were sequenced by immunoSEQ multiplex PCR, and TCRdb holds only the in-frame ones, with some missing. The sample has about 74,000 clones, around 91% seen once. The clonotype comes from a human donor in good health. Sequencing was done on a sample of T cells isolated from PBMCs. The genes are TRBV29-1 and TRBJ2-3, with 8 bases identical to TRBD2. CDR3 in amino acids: CSVGPEAGAGDTQYF. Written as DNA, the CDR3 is TGCAGCGTCGGTCCGGAAGCGGGAGCGGGAGATACGCAGTATTTT.